This is a list of T cell receptor beta chains from one sample in a study of blood T cell repertoires in COVID-19. The data were produced by immunoSEQ multiplex PCR, yet TCRdb's version contains in-frame clones alone and is incomplete. The table includes 150,000 to 200,000 clones, almost 80% detected once. The sample consisted of peripheral blood. The receptors here all came from a man aged 55 to 70 with active or convalescent COVID-19. The CDR3 runs from the conserved cysteine through the conserved F or W. A D gene is named only where the DNA matches it firmly. The size field is filled for only some rows; it gives once, few, many or a size class.

>once|TRBV2|TRBD2|TRBJ2-3
TGTGCCAGCAGGGAGGGACTAGCGGGAACCACAGATACGCAGTATTTT
CASREGLAGTTDTQYF
>once|TRBV6-5|-|TRBJ1-6
TGTGCCAGCACTCCTACCCCCTGGTATAATTCACCCCTCCACTTT
CASTPTPWYNSPLHF
>-|TRBV19|-|TRBJ2-7
TGTGCCAGTAGTATACGGGACAAGGGCGAGCAGTACTTC
CASSIRDKGEQYF
>-|TRBV28|-|TRBJ1-5
TGTGCCAGCAGTTTATTGAGCAGGGGCGGGAATCAGCCCCAGCATTTT
CASSLLSRGGNQPQHF
>-|TRBV19|-|TRBJ1-1
TGTGCCACAAGGGGGTTGGCCACTGAAGCTTTCTTT
CATRGLATEAFF
>-|TRBV19|TRBD1|TRBJ1-2
TGTGCCAGTAGCTTGGACAGGGTCGATGGCTACACCTTC
CASSLDRVDGYTF
>once|TRBV10-3|TRBD1|TRBJ2-7
TGTGCCATCAGGGAGGACAGGGGGCAACGCGACGAGCAGTACTTC
CAIREDRGQRDEQYF
>-|TRBV28|TRBD1|TRBJ1-2
TGTGCCAGCAGGATGACAGGGATCTATGGCTACACCTTC
CASRMTGIYGYTF
>-|TRBV5-6|TRBD2|TRBJ2-7
TGTGCCAGCAGCTTCACTAGCGGGAGGACCGAGCAGTACTTC
CASSFTSGRTEQYF
>-|TRBV27|TRBD1|TRBJ1-5
TGTGCCAGCAGCCGGGACAGGGAGGGGGTTCAGCCCCAGCATTTT
CASSRDREGVQPQHF
>few|TRBV5-1|TRBD1|TRBJ2-2
TGCGCCAGCAGCGGGGGACAGGGAGGCACCGGGGAGCTGTTTTTT
CASSGGQGGTGELFF
>-|TRBV30|TRBD1|TRBJ1-2
TGTGCCTGGAGTACAGGGGGGTATGGCTACACCTTC
CAWSTGGYGYTF
>-|TRBV5-4|-|TRBJ2-2
TGTGCCTGCGGCGGAGGGGTTCCCAACACCGGGGAGCTGTTTTTT
CACGGGVPNTGELFF
>-|TRBV6-5|-|TRBJ1-6
TGTGCCAGCAGTTACAAAGGCAGGGTAGCTTCACCCCTCCACTTT
CASSYKGRVASPLHF
>-|TRBV12-5|-|TRBJ2-3
TGTGCTAGTGGTCCTCAGGGGACAGATACGCAGTATTTT
CASGPQGTDTQYF
>-|TRBV28|TRBD2|TRBJ2-2
TGTGCCAGCAGTCGGTGGGCGGCGGGAGGTTCGAACACCGGGGAGCTGTTTTTT
CASSRWAAGGSNTGELFF
>once|TRBV5-1|-|TRBJ1-3
TGCGCCAGCAGCGCTACAGGGCTCTCTGGAAACACCATATATTTT
CASSATGLSGNTIYF
>few|TRBV5-1|-|TRBJ1-1
TGCGCCAGCAGCTTGGCGAGAGACACTGAAGCTTTCTTT
CASSLARDTEAFF
>-|TRBV7-3|TRBD2|TRBJ2-3
TGTGCCAGCAGTGGACTAGCGGGAGGGCCGAGCACAGATACGCAGTATTTT
CASSGLAGGPSTDTQYF
>once|TRBV7-7|-|TRBJ2-5
TGTGCCAGCAGCTTAGCGCTAGGGGTGCGGGAGACCCAGTACTTC
CASSLALGVRETQYF
>few|TRBV6-4|TRBD1|TRBJ2-7
TGTGCCAGCAGGACGGGGCAGGGGGTAGGCGAGCAGTACTTC
CASRTGQGVGEQYF
>-|TRBV25-1|TRBD2|TRBJ2-5
TGTGCCAGCAGTGAGCCTAGCGGGAGGGAGGAGACCCAGTACTTC
CASSEPSGREETQYF
>-|TRBV19|TRBD2|TRBJ2-5
TGTGCCAGTAGTATAAGGCTAGCGGGAGGACGTGAGACCCAGTACTTC
CASSIRLAGGRETQYF
>many|TRBV7-8|-|TRBJ1-6
TGTGCCAGCAGCTTAGGTGGGGGGACCTATAATTCACCCCTCCACTTT
CASSLGGGTYNSPLHF
>-|TRBV19|-|TRBJ2-1
TGTGCCAGTAGTCCGTCGGGACTCAGGGTGGACAATGAGCAGTTCTTC
CASSPSGLRVDNEQFF
>-|TRBV5-1|TRBD2|TRBJ2-7
TGCGCCAGCAGGGAACGGGAGGGCCCTTTTTGGGAGCAGTACTTC
CASREREGPFWEQYF